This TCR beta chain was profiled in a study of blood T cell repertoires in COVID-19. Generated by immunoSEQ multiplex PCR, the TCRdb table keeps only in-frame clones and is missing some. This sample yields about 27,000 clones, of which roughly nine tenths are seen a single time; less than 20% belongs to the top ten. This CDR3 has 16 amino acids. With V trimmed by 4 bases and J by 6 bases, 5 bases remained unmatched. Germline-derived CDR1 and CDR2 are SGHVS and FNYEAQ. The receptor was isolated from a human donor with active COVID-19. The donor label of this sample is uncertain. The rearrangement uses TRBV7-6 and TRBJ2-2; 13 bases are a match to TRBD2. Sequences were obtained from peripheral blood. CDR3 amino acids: CASSSRLAGGSGELFF. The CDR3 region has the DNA TGTGCCAGCAGCTCCCGACTAGCGGGGGGTTCCGGGGAGCTGTTTTTT.